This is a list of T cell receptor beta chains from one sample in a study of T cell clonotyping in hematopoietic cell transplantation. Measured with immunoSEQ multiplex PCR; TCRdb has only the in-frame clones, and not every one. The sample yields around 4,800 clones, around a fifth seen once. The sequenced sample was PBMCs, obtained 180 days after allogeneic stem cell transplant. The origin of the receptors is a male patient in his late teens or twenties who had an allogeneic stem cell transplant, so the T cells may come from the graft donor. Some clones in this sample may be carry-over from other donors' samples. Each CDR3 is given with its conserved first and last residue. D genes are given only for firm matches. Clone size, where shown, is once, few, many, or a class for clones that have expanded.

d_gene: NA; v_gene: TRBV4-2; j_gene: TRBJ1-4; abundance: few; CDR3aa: CASSQLGEKLFF; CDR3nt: TGTGCCAGCAGCCAATTGGGAGAAAAACTGTTTTTT
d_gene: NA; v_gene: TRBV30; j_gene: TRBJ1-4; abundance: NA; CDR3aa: CAWSVNRGATNEKLFF; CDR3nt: TGTGCCTGGAGTGTAAATAGGGGAGCAACTAATGAAAAACTGTTTTTT
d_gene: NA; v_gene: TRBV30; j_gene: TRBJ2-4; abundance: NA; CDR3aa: CACLEGTTNIQYF; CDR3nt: TGTGCCTGTCTCGAGGGGACAACAAACATTCAGTACTTC
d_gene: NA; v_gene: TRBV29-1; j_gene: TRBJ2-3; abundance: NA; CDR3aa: CSAGSVGVADTQYF; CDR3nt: TGCAGCGCCGGTAGCGTAGGAGTGGCAGATACGCAGTATTTT
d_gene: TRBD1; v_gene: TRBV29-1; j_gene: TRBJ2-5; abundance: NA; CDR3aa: CSIWGQEAQYF; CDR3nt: TGCAGCATATGGGGACAGGAGGCCCAGTACTTC
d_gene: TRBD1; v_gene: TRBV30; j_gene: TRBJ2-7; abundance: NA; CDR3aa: CAWSPGTGAYEQYF; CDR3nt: TGTGCCTGGAGTCCCGGGACAGGGGCCTACGAGCAGTACTTC
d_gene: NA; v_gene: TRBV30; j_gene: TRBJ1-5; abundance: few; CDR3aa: CAWSDGGPDQPQHF; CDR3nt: TGTGCCTGGAGTGACGGGGGACCCGATCAGCCCCAGCATTTT
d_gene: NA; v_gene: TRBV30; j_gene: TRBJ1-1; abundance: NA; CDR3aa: CAWGRANTEAFF; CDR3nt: TGTGCCTGGGGACGGGCGAACACTGAAGCTTTCTTT
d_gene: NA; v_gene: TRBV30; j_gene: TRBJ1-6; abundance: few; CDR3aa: CAHKPRETLHF; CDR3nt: TGTGCCCATAAACCGAGGGAGACCCTCCACTTT
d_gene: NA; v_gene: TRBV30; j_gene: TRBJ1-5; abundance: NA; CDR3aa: CAWSVSGMINQPQHF; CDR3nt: TGTGCCTGGAGTGTATCAGGGATGATCAATCAGCCCCAGCATTTT
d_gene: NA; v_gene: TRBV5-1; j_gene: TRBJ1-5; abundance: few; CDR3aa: CASSLVGSPEGAQHF; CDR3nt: TGCGCCAGCAGCTTGGTGGGGAGCCCGGAGGGGGCCCAGCATTTT
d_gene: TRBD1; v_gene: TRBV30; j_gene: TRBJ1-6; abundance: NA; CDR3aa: CAWSVRDRGYSPLHF; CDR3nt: TGTGCCTGGAGTGTACGGGACAGGGGATATTCACCCCTCCACTTT
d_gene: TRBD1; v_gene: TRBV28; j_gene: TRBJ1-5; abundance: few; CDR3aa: CASRPSGTGNQPQHF; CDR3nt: TGTGCCAGCAGGCCGTCCGGGACAGGGAATCAGCCCCAGCATTTT
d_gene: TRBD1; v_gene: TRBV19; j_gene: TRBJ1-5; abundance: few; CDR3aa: CASSIWTGEDQPQHF; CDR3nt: TGTGCCAGTAGTATTTGGACAGGGGAGGATCAGCCCCAGCATTTT
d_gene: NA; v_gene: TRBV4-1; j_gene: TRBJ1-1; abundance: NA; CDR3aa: CASGVLRSTEAFF; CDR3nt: TGCGCCAGCGGGGTTCTCAGGTCAACGGAAGCTTTCTTT
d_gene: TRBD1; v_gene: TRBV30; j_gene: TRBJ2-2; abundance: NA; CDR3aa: CAWSAHLRTGETGELFF; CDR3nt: TGTGCCTGGAGTGCCCATCTCCGGACAGGGGAAACCGGGGAGCTGTTTTTT
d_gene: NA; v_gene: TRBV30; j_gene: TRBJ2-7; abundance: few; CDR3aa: CAWSSWGGSYEQYF; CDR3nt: TGTGCCTGGAGTTCCTGGGGTGGCTCCTACGAGCAGTACTTC
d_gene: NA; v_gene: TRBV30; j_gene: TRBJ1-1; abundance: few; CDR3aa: CAWRGTEAFF; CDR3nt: TGTGCCTGGAGGGGAACTGAAGCTTTCTTT
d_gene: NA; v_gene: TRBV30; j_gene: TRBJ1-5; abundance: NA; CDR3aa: CAWSVRGGQPQHF; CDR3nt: TGTGCCTGGAGTGTACGGGGGGGTCAGCCCCAGCATTTT
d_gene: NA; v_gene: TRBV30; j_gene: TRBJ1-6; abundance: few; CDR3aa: CAWSVRGPQASPLHF; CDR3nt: TGTGCCTGGAGTGTACGGGGTCCTCAGGCTTCACCCCTCCACTTT
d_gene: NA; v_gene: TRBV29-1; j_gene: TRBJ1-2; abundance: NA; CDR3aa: CSVPRVPSGYTF; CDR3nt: TGCAGCGTGCCTCGAGTACCAAGTGGCTACACCTTC
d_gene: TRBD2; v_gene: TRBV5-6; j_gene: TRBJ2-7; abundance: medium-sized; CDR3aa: CASSWEGGPYEQYF; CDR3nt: TGTGCCAGCAGCTGGGAGGGAGGCCCCTACGAGCAGTACTTC
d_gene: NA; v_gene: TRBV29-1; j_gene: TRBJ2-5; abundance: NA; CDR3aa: CSVEDLIPPETQYF; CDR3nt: TGCAGCGTTGAAGATCTCATACCTCCAGAGACCCAGTACTTC
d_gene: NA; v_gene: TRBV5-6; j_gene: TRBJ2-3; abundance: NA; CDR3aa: CASTMGNTDTQYF; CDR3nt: TGTGCCAGCACCATGGGGAACACAGATACGCAGTATTTT
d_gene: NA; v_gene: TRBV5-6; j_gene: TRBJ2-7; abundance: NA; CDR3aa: CASSLARSSYEQYF; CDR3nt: TGTGCCAGCAGCTTGGCTCGAAGCTCCTACGAGCAGTACTTC
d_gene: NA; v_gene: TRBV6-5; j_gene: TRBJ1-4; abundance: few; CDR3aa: CASSPQRGEKLFF; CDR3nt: TGTGCCAGCAGTCCACAACGGGGAGAAAAACTGTTTTTT
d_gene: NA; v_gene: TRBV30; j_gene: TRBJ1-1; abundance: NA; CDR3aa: CAWSEFNSEAFF; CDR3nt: TGTGCCTGGAGTGAATTCAACAGTGAAGCTTTCTTT
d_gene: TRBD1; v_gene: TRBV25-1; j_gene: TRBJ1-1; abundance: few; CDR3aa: CASSGTGTMNTEAFF; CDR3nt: TGTGCCAGCAGTGGGACAGGGACTATGAACACTGAAGCTTTCTTT
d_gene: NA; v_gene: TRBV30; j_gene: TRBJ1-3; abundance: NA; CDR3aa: CAWSIGETSGNTIYF; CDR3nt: TGTGCCTGGAGCATAGGGGAGACCTCTGGAAACACCATATATTTT
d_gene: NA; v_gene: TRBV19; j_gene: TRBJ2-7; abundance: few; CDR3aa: CASSMTTSSSYEQYF; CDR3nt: TGTGCCAGTAGTATGACCACTAGCAGCTCCTACGAGCAGTACTTC
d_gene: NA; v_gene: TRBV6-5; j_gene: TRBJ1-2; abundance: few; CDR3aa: CASSYIRQEMSYGYTF; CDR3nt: TGTGCCAGCAGTTACATTCGACAGGAGATGAGCTATGGCTACACCTTC
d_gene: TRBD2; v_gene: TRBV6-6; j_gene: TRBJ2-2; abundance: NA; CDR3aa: CASSYSGPSGGELFF; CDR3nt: TGTGCCAGCAGTTACTCTGGACCTAGCGGCGGGGAGCTGTTTTTT
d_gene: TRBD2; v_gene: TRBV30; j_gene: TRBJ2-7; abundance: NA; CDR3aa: CAWSLGLVSTYEQYF; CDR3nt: TGTGCCTGGAGTCTTGGACTAGTCTCAACCTACGAGCAGTACTTC
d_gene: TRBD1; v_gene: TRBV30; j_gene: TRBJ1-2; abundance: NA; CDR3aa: CAWSVHRGGYGYTF; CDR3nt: TGTGCCTGGAGTGTACACAGGGGAGGCTATGGCTACACCTTC
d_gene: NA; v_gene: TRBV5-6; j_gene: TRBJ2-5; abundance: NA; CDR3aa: CASSFNGGGVQETQYF; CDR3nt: TGTGCCAGCAGCTTTAACGGCGGAGGGGTCCAAGAGACCCAGTACTTC
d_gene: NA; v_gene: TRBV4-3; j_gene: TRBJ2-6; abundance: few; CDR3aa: CASSQTQLNVLTF; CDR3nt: TGCGCCAGCAGCCAAACGCAGTTAAACGTCCTGACTTTC
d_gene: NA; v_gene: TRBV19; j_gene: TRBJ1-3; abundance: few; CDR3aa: CATQGDGIFSNRYF; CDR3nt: TGTGCCACGCAAGGGGACGGCATTTTTTCAAATCGGTATTTT
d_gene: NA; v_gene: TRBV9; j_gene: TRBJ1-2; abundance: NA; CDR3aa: CASSVALNYGYTF; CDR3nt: TGTGCCAGCAGCGTAGCCCTTAACTATGGCTACACCTTC
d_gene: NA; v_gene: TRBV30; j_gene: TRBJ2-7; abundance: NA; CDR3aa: CAWSVPQVRAGEQYF; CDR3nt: TGTGCCTGGAGTGTCCCTCAGGTGAGGGCAGGAGAGCAGTACTTC
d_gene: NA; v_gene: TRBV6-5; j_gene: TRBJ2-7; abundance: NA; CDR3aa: CASSKGSGRYEQYF; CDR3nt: TGTGCCAGCAGTAAAGGATCCGGCCGCTACGAGCAGTACTTC
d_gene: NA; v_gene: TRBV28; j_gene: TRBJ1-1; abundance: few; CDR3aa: CASSLFGWKAFF; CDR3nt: TGTGCCAGCAGTTTATTCGGCTGGAAAGCTTTCTTT
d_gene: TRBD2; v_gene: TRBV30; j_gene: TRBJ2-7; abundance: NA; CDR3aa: CAGTSATYEQYF; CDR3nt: TGTGCCGGGACTAGCGCAACCTACGAGCAGTACTTC
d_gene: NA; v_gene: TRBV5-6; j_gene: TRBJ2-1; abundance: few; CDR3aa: CASRPLNSGEQFF; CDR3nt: TGTGCCAGCAGACCATTAAACTCTGGGGAGCAGTTCTTC
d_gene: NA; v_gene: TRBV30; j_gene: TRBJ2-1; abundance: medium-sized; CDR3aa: CAWSPESHSYNEQFF; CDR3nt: TGTGCCTGGAGCCCTGAGAGCCACTCCTACAATGAGCAGTTCTTC
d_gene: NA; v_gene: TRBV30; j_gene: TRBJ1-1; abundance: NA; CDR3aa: CAWSVLAEAFF; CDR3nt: TGTGCCTGGAGTGTTCTGGCTGAAGCTTTCTTT
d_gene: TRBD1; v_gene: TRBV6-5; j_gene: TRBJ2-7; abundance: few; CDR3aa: CASSYGPGTVEQYF; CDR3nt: TGTGCCAGCAGTTACGGGCCAGGGACAGTTGAGCAGTACTTC
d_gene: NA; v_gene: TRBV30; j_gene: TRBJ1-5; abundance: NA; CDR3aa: CAWRGGPGSNQPQHF; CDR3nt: TGTGCCTGGAGGGGGGGACCAGGGAGCAATCAGCCCCAGCATTTT
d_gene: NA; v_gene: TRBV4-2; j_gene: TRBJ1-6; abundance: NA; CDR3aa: CASSQVTLNSPLHF; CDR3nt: TGTGCCAGCAGCCAAGTCACACTGAATTCACCCCTCCACTTT
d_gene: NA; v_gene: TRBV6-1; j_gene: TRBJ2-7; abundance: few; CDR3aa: CASSAYGDGAYEQYF; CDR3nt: TGTGCCAGCAGTGCCTACGGGGACGGAGCCTACGAGCAGTACTTC
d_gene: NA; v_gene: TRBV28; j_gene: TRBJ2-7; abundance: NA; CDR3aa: CASSLGGMPYEQYF; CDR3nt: TGTGCCAGCAGTTTGGGCGGGATGCCCTACGAGCAGTACTTC
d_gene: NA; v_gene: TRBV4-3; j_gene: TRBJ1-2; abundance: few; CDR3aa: CASSQETGLYGYTF; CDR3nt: TGCGCCAGCAGCCAAGAGACAGGATTATATGGCTACACCTTC
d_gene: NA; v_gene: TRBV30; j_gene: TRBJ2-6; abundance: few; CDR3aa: CAWSRDSGANVLTF; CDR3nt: TGTGCCTGGAGCCGGGACTCTGGGGCCAACGTCCTGACTTTC
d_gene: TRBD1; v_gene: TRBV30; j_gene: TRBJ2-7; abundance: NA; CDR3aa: CAWRPDRDYEQYF; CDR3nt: TGTGCCTGGAGGCCGGACAGGGACTACGAGCAGTACTTC
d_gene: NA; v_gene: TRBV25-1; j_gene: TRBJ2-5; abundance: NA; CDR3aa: CAVGETQYF; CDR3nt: TGTGCGGTGGGGGAGACCCAGTACTTC
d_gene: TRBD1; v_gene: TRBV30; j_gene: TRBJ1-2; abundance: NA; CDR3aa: CAWSVPQGFRYGYTF; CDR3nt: TGTGCCTGGAGTGTCCCACAGGGGTTTCGGTATGGCTACACCTTC
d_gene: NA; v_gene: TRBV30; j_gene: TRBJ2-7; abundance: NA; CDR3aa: CAWSGWQAGYEQYF; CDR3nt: TGTGCCTGGAGTGGTTGGCAGGCTGGCTACGAGCAGTACTTC
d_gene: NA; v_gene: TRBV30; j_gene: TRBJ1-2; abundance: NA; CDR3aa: CAWSVFRDGHTF; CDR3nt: TGTGCCTGGAGTGTATTCAGGGATGGCCACACCTTC
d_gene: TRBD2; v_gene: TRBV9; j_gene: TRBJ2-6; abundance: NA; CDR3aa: CASSVRLAGTSGANVLTF; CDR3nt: TGTGCCAGCAGCGTTCGACTAGCGGGGACGTCTGGGGCCAACGTCCTGACTTTC
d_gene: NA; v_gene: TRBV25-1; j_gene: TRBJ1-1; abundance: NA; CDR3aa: CASSEHLGGEAFF; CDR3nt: TGTGCCAGCAGTGAACACTTAGGAGGTGAAGCTTTCTTT